These 30 T cell receptor beta chains were all obtained from the same sample, sequenced in a study of blood T cell repertoires in COVID-19. This table comes from immunoSEQ multiplex PCR, and its TCRdb copy is limited to in-frame clones, with some not included. This table holds 150,000 to 160,000 clones, about 73% found once. Source material: peripheral blood. All receptors come from an elderly man with acute or convalescent COVID-19.

CDR3 in amino acids: CASSRGTGAYNEQFF. The CDR3, as DNA: TGTGCCAGCAGCCGTGGGACAGGGGCCTACAATGAGCAGTTCTTC. The rearrangement joins TRBV11-2 to TRBJ2-1, with 10 bases matching TRBD1. CDR3 length equals 15 residues. Germline assignment: CDR1 SGHAT and CDR2 FQNNGV. Trimming took 5 bases from V and 2 from J; bases not matched to a gene: 3. The complete variable domain, with remaining parts taken from reference TRBV11-2 and TRBJ2-1, reads EAGVAQSPRYKIIEKRQSVAFWCNPISGHATLYWYQQILGQGPKLLIQFQNNGVVDDSQLPKDRFSAERLKGVDSTLKIQPAKLEDSAVYLCASSRGTGAYNEQFFGPGTRLTVL.

This rearrangement joins TRBV19 to TRBJ1-6; D might be TRBD1 (5 bases). The V gene lost 10 bases and the J gene lost 6 bases, with 10 bases spanning the gap. CDR3 size: 12 residues. Per the germline V gene, CDR1 is LNHDA and CDR2 is SQIVND (reference sequence). CDR3 protein: CATRDPNSPLHF. In DNA form, the CDR3 reads TGTGCCACCAGGGATCCTAATTCACCCCTCCACTTT.

This chain links TRBV25-1 with TRBJ1-2, with 9 positions matching TRBD1. Trimming took 4 bases from V and 5 from J; bases not matched to a gene: 5. Per the germline V gene, CDR1 is MGHDK and CDR2 is SYGVNS. The CDR3 totals 14 residues. The CDR3 DNA reads TGTGCCAGCAGTGGGGGACAGGGCTGGTATGGCTACACCTTC. Encoded protein: CASSGGQGWYGYTF.

This clone was picked up a small number of times. The chain is built from TRBV19 and TRBJ2-7, with TRBD1 identical over 9 bases. Per germline, CDR1 LNHDA and CDR2 SQIVND (reference sequence). The ends lost 5 bases at V and 1 base at J; junction bases unmatched: 9. This CDR3 has 16 residues. CDR3: CASSSVGTGISYEQYF. The CDR3 bases are TGTGCCAGTAGTTCCGTCGGGACAGGGATATCCTACGAGCAGTACTTC.

About this clone itself: At one end, the junction sequence differs from germline, possibly due to a read error. This chain connects TRBV10-3 to TRBJ2-3, with 7 positions matching TRBD2. The V gene's germline CDR1 is ENHRY and CDR2 SYGVKD. The CDR3 has 14 residues. As DNA, the CDR3 is TGTGCCACCTGCGGAGCGGGGCTTGGAGATATGCAGTATTTT. It codes for CATCGAGLGDMQYF.

The CDR3 spells CASSPGGSNQPQHF. In nucleotides, the CDR3 is TGTGCCAGCAGCCCAGGGGGCTCCAATCAGCCCCAGCATTTT. The rearrangement uses TRBV27 and TRBJ1-5; 8 nucleotides agree with TRBD1. In germline, CDR1 is MNHEY, CDR2 SMNVEV (reference sequence). Losses at the gene ends were 6 bases for V and 3 bases for J; bases not matched to a gene: 4. This CDR3 has 14 amino acids.

Only one count was recorded for this clone. The chain couples TRBV12-3 or TRBV12-4 to TRBJ1-1; D unclear. The ends were cut back, 5 bases at V and 1 base at J, with 8 bases in the middle. The CDR3 is made up of 13 amino acids. CDR3 loop: CASSNGENTEAFF. The CDR3, as DNA: TGTGCCAGCAGTAATGGAGAGAACACTGAAGCTTTCTTT.

This clone was detected only once. The chain links TRBV7-6 to TRBJ2-2; 12 nucleotides match TRBD2. Looked up from germline, CDR1 is SGHVS and CDR2 is FNYEAQ. V was clipped by 5 bases and J by 1 base; unmatched bases: 5. This CDR3 contains 17 residues. CDR3: CASSPTSGGRNTGELFF. For the CDR3, the DNA is TGTGCCAGCAGCCCAACTAGCGGGGGGAGGAACACCGGGGAGCTGTTTTTT.

The gene calls are TRBV14 and TRBJ2-7; 8 bases map to TRBD1. This CDR3 region has 14 residues. Germline V gene lookup returns CDR1 SGHDN and CDR2 FVKESK. V lost 5 bases and J lost 6; bases outside the gene matches: 9. The CDR3 DNA is TGTGCCAGCAGCGCCGTCGCCGACAGGGGCGAGCAGTACGTC. Translated: CASSAVADRGEQYV.

The chain links TRBV4-2 to TRBJ2-2; TRBD1 might be the D (6 bases). The CDR3 is 16 amino acids. V lost 3 bases and J lost 1, with 12 bases in between. Germline V gives CDR1 LGHNA, CDR2 YNFKEQ. CDR3 sequence (DNA): TGTGCCAGCAGCCAGTTTCAGGGACAGAACACCGGGGAGCTGTTTTTT. Protein: CASSQFQGQNTGELFF.

J is TRBJ2-5 and V is TRBV7-2, with TRBD2 matching 11 bases. The CDR3 spans 15 residues. V lost 5 bases and J lost 5; bases outside the gene matches: 7. Per germline, CDR1 SGHTA and CDR2 FQGNSA. The CDR3 bases are TGTGCCAGCAGCGCGCTAGCGGGGGGCCGGGAGACCCAGTACTTC. Encoded protein: CASSALAGGRETQYF.

The V gene is TRBV19, the J gene TRBJ2-2, with TRBD1 matching over 8 bases. CDR3 length equals 17 residues. Germline V lookup: CDR1 LNHDA, CDR2 SQIVND (reference sequence). Trimming took 6 bases from V and 4 from J; bases not matched to a gene: 13. As DNA, the CDR3 is TGTGCCAGTAGCGAGCGGTTCGGACAGGGAGTCACCGGGGAGCTGTTTTTT. As protein: CASSERFGQGVTGELFF.

The gene calls are TRBV7-9 and TRBJ1-6, with 9 bases that match TRBD1. Germline CDR1 is SEHNR and CDR2 is FQNEAQ (reference sequence). This CDR3 comprises 14 residues. V gave up 7 bases and J gave up 7 bases; unmatched junction bases: 5. CDR3 DNA: TGTGCCAGCAACGGACAGGGGTTCAATTCACCCCTCCACTTT. It encodes CASNGQGFNSPLHF.

This clone has just a few counts. V and J are TRBV3-1 (or the pseudogene TRBV3-2) and TRBJ2-3; D gene unclear. CDR3 size: 16 residues. V was cut by 0 bases and J by 0 bases, with 10 bases left in between. The germline CDR1 and CDR2 sequences are LGHDT and YNNKEL (reference sequence). The chain's CDR3 is CASSQDSLESTDTQYF. The CDR3 DNA reads TGTGCCAGCAGCCAAGATAGTTTAGAAAGCACAGATACGCAGTATTTT.

This clone was detected a few times. The chain uses TRBV19 and TRBJ1-2, with 8 bases aligning to TRBD1. The junction had 3 bases not matched to a gene; V was cut back by 5 bases and J by 4 bases. The CDR3 has 13 amino acids. CDR1 LNHDA and CDR2 SQIVND come from the germline V gene (reference sequence). CDR3 DNA sequence: TGTGCCAGTAGTGATCAGGGGGCCTATGGCTACACCTTC. This gives the protein CASSDQGAYGYTF.

The chain combines TRBV5-6 with TRBJ1-6; TRBD1 agrees at 7 bases. There are 17 residues in the CDR3. The germline V gene encodes CDR1 SGHDT and CDR2 YYEEEE. V shed 1 base and J 3 bases; nucleotides not matched to a gene: 7. CDR3 sequence: CASSLPGGQLYNSPLHF. CDR3 DNA: TGTGCCAGCAGCTTGCCCGGGGGACAGCTCTATAATTCACCCCTCCACTTT.

The gene calls are TRBV19 and TRBJ2-2; 9 bases agree with TRBD1. The ends lost 5 bases at V and 4 bases at J; junction bases unmatched: 11. Germline CDR1 LNHDA, CDR2 SQIVND (reference sequence). This CDR3 region has 17 residues. The chain's CDR3 is CASSSYTGGAGTGELFF. The CDR3 DNA follows: TGTGCCAGTAGTTCTTATACAGGGGGCGCCGGCACCGGGGAGCTGTTTTTT.

The chain combines TRBV6-5 with TRBJ1-1, with D perhaps TRBD1 (6 bases). Deletions cut 3 bases from V and 4 bases from J, with 9 bases between. CDR3 length equals 13 residues. Germline V gives CDR1 MNHEY, CDR2 SVGAGI. CDR3 sequence: CASSYGGGTEAFF. Written as DNA, the CDR3 is TGTGCCAGCAGTTATGGGGGCGGCACTGAAGCTTTCTTT.

J is TRBJ1-3 and V is TRBV19; perhaps TRBD1 as D (6 bases). CDR1 and CDR2 from the germline V gene are LNHDA and SQIVND (reference sequence). V was pared by 4 bases and J by 3 bases, with 13 bases between. CDR3 length: 15 amino acids. CDR3 loop: CASSTYRVDGNTIYF. The CDR3 nucleotides read TGTGCCAGTAGTACCTACAGGGTAGATGGAAACACCATATATTTT. The full variable domain, in which reference TRBV19 and TRBJ1-3 provide the parts outside the CDR3, is DGGITQSPKYLFRKEGQNVTLSCEQNLNHDAMYWYRQDPGQGLRLIYYSQIVNDFQKGDIAEGYSVSREKKESFPLTVTSAQKNPTAFYLCASSTYRVDGNTIYFGEGSWLTVV.

This clone was counted once. This chain uses TRBV9 with TRBJ2-5; 7 nucleotides match TRBD2. CDR1 and CDR2 (germline): SGDLS, YYNGEE. The CDR3 sequence is 16 residues long. The V segment lost 4 bases and the J segment 3 bases; nucleotides outside the gene matches: 12. Here the CDR3 DNA reads TGTGCCAGCAGCCCCGGCCGACTAGCAGGGAAAGAGACCCAGTACTTC. Amino acids: CASSPGRLAGKETQYF.

The chain links TRBV3-1 (or the pseudogene TRBV3-2) to TRBJ1-2; possibly TRBD1 for D (6 bases). The ends were cut back, 0 bases at V and 7 bases at J, with 15 bases in the middle. CDR1 LGHDT and CDR2 YNNKEL come from the germline V gene (reference sequence). CDR3 length: 15 residues. CDR3 coding DNA: TGTGCCAGCAGCCAAGATGTCAGGGGAAGAAGTGGCTACACCTTC. This codes for CASSQDVRGRSGYTF.

This clone was observed a few times. The chain couples TRBV20-1 to TRBJ1-2, with D hard to call. The CDR3 is 11 residues long. CDR1 is DFQATT and CDR2 is SNEGSKA in the germline V gene (reference sequence). V shed 6 bases and J shed 6 bases, with 11 bases lying between them. In DNA form, the CDR3 reads TGCAGTGCCCGTACCGGGGATGGCTACACCTTC. Its translation: CSARTGDGYTF.

V gene TRBV2 combines with J gene TRBJ2-3; TRBD2 agrees at 9 bases. Germline assignment: CDR1 SNHLY and CDR2 FYNNEI. This CDR3 spans 14 amino acids. The V segment lost 5 bases and the J segment 4 bases; nucleotides outside the gene matches: 4. The CDR3 spells CASSPGGGADTQYF. In DNA, the CDR3 is TGTGCCAGCAGTCCCGGCGGGGGGGCAGATACGCAGTATTTT.

This clone appeared a few times. The rearrangement uses TRBV5-4 and TRBJ2-1, with 8 positions matching TRBD1. The length of the CDR3 is 15 residues. The junction had 3 bases not matched to a gene; V was cut back by 4 bases and J by 0 bases. The germline V gene encodes CDR1 SGHNT and CDR2 YYREEE (reference sequence). The DNA of the CDR3 is TGTGCCAGCAGCCTGGGACAGGCCTCCTACAATGAGCAGTTCTTC. Its translation is CASSLGQASYNEQFF.

This chain links TRBV19 with TRBJ2-1; 10 bases agree with TRBD2. With V trimmed by 3 bases and J by 8 bases, 10 bases remained unmatched. Germline V CDR1 and CDR2: LNHDA, SQIVND (reference sequence). This CDR3 is built from 16 residues. CDR3 nucleotide sequence: TGTGCCAGTAGTATCGGAAATAGCGGGGGGTCGGATGAGCAGTTCTTC. It yields the protein CASSIGNSGGSDEQFF.

This clone was seen more than once but under ten times. DNA for the CDR3: TGTGCCAGCAGTTACCGGGACACCAACACTGAAGCTTTCTTT. Translation gives CASSYRDTNTEAFF. V is TRBV6-5 and J is TRBJ1-1, with D maybe TRBD1 (6 bases). The CDR3 is 14 residues long. Trimming stripped 2 bases from V and 2 bases from J, with 9 bases between. CDR1 is MNHEY, CDR2 SVGAGI, per germline.

The chain joins TRBV11-2 to TRBJ1-2, with TRBD1 as a possible D gene (5 bases). The CDR3 has 17 amino acids. In germline, CDR1 is SGHAT, CDR2 FQNNGV. Deletions cut 1 base from V and 2 bases from J, with 17 bases between. The CDR3 bases are TGTGCCAGCAGCTTAGGCCGCCCCGGGACTTCCAACTATGGCTACACCTTC. It specifies CASSLGRPGTSNYGYTF.

This clone has a single count. This chain joins TRBV7-2 and TRBJ2-5, with D unclear. The germline CDR1 and CDR2 sequences are SGHTA and FQGNSA. The CDR3 spans 14 residues. The V end lost 3 bases, the J end lost 3 bases, and 11 bases lay between the germline ends. The CDR3 DNA reads TGTGCCAGCAGCTTTCAGGATATGGAAGAGACCCAGTACTTC. It translates to CASSFQDMEETQYF.

The chain combines TRBV7-2 with TRBJ1-3; 7 bases line up with TRBD1. The V and J ends lost 5 bases and 1 base, in that order; junction bases with no gene match: 5. The germline gives CDR1 SGHTA, CDR2 FQGNSA. This CDR3 region has 15 residues. The CDR3 nucleotides read TGTGCCAGCAGCCTACAGGGGAGGTCTGGAAACACCATATATTTT. This sequence encodes CASSLQGRSGNTIYF.

This chain connects TRBV18 to TRBJ2-1; TRBD2 matches 11 bases. V lost 4 bases and J lost 3; bases outside the gene matches: 5. CDR3 length: 16 residues. CDR1 is KGHSH and CDR2 is LQKENI in the germline V gene. This CDR3 reads CASSLLAGAVYNEQFF. The CDR3 nucleotides are TGTGCCAGCTCACTACTAGCGGGGGCCGTCTACAATGAGCAGTTCTTC.